This passage covers 4 T cell receptor beta chains from one sample sequenced in a study of cytomegalovirus exposure and HLA in healthy donors. Use of 60 Vbeta and 13 Jbeta primers characterized the PCR. The table came from immunoSEQ multiplex PCR; TCRdb's copy has only in-frame clones and leaves some out. Of fewer than 140,000 clones detected, less than 85% appear once; the ten largest clones hold 3.6%. Sequencing was carried out using PBMCs. The source is a man between 60 and 75 years old in good health and CMV-seronegative.

The chain combines TRBV6-5 with TRBJ1-6; D is perhaps TRBD1 (5 bases). From germline, CDR1 is MNHEY and CDR2 SVGAGI. V was trimmed by 11 bases and J by 9 bases, leaving 17 bases between them. This CDR3 region has 13 residues. The CDR3 coding sequence is TGTGCCTCAGCCATGGGGCAATCTTCACCCCTCCACTTT. Translation: CASAMGQSSPLHF.

The rearrangement uses TRBV5-6 and TRBJ1-5; 10 bases match TRBD1. Losses at the gene ends were 0 bases for V and 5 bases for J; bases not matched to a gene: 5. The CDR3 is 16 amino acids. The germline gives CDR1 SGHDT, CDR2 YYEEEE. CDR3 sequence reads: CASSLGPGQGHQPQHF. CDR3 bases: TGTGCCAGCAGCTTGGGGCCGGGACAGGGGCATCAGCCCCAGCATTTT.

The rearrangement uses TRBV30 and TRBJ1-1, with D possibly matching TRBD1 (5 bases). The CDR3 has 17 amino acids. CDR1 GTSNPN and CDR2 SVGIG come from the germline V gene (reference sequence). Trimming took off 3 bases at V and 2 bases at J, with 22 bases between the two ends. The CDR3 DNA is TGTGCCTGGAGCGTTGGGACTTCAGTGATCATTAACACTGAAGCTTTCTTT. Translation: CAWSVGTSVIINTEAFF.

J is TRBJ1-1 and V is TRBV7-2; D is perhaps TRBD1 (6 bases). The CDR3 totals 16 residues. Trimming stripped 2 bases from V and 6 bases from J, with 19 bases between. The germline V gene encodes CDR1 SGHTA and CDR2 FQGNSA. The CDR3 bases are TGTGCCAGCAGCTTAATTGTGGTAAGGGGGACGGCTGAAGCTTTCTTT. Protein product: CASSLIVVRGTAEAFF.